This is a list of T cell receptor beta chains from one sample in a study of early T cells in non-severe SARS-CoV-2 infection. A single record per CDR3 protein comes from TCRdb applying MiXCR to the 5' RACE reads. The table records more than 50,000 distinct CDR3 sequences, roughly an eighth of them present only once. This specimen consisted of whole blood, obtained at baseline. The source is an adult who was a healthcare worker with PCR-confirmed SARS-CoV-2 infection or an uninfected control (not recorded which). Each CDR3 is given with its conserved first and last residue. Fields, in order: J gene, V gene, CDR3 protein.

>TRBJ2-3|TRBV9
CASRSTGTDTQYF
>TRBJ2-7|TRBV10-3
CAISESSGEAPSYEQYF
>TRBJ2-2|TRBV12-3/TRBV12-4
CASSLNGHGELFF
>TRBJ2-3|TRBV18
CASSPADTQYF
>TRBJ2-3|TRBV7-2
CASSLFRDTQYF
>TRBJ2-7|TRBV3-1
CASSQDTSYEQYF
>TRBJ2-5|TRBV28
CASSYRGQAYQETQYF
>TRBJ2-1|TRBV7-8
CASSETSGSSYNEQFF
>TRBJ1-2|TRBV24-1
CATSAAGTGTYGYTF
>TRBJ2-5|TRBV7-2
CASSLTGPTTPGGQYF
>TRBJ2-7|TRBV9
CASSVGGGRYEQYF
>TRBJ2-7|TRBV3-1
CASSHLRQGLYEQYF
>TRBJ1-6|TRBV29-1
CSVQGGSNSPLHF
>TRBJ1-2|TRBV4-2
CASSQDRGGYTF
>TRBJ2-5|TRBV6-6
CAISSVAETQYF
>TRBJ2-7|TRBV7-9
CASSLGENEQYF
>TRBJ1-6|TRBV6-1
CASSEDPQGNSPLHF
>TRBJ2-2|TRBV11-3
CASSPYSGGLNTGELFF
>TRBJ2-3|TRBV9
CASAFSADTDTQYF
>TRBJ1-5|TRBV29-1
CSVGGRNQPQHF
>TRBJ2-1|TRBV27
CASSLSGTGGYNEQFF
>TRBJ2-4|TRBV7-2
CASSRDNLAKNIQYF
>TRBJ2-7|TRBV19
CASRAPSYEQYF
>TRBJ2-3|TRBV5-4
CASSFAGGTDTQYF
>TRBJ1-3|TRBV5-1
CASSVTGAQNSGNTIYF
>TRBJ2-3|TRBV7-6
CASSRSGGDTQYF
>TRBJ2-3|TRBV9
CASSVSILTTDTQYF
>TRBJ1-1|TRBV5-1
CASSLAGYTEAFF
>TRBJ2-3|TRBV7-6
CASSLGTSGSTDTQYF
>TRBJ1-1|TRBV5-1
CASSERRTAMNTEAFF
>TRBJ1-1|TRBV28
CASLRGSYEAFF
>TRBJ2-1|TRBV7-9
CASSPTRGSSYNEQFF
>TRBJ1-1|TRBV20-1
CSARDPGANTEAFF
>TRBJ1-2|TRBV19
CASSIGQGAYGYTF
>TRBJ2-7|TRBV5-1
CASSLTAGGYEQYF
>TRBJ2-6|TRBV24-1
CATSAQPLWTSGSPIGANVLTF
>TRBJ2-2|TRBV7-9
CASSSPGTGELFF
>TRBJ2-1|TRBV11-3
CASSKQQGGNEQFF
>TRBJ2-1|TRBV29-1
CSVEKLALHNEQFF
>TRBJ1-6|TRBV28
CASKMGTAYNSPLHF
>TRBJ2-2|TRBV12-3/TRBV12-4
CASSIEQGAITGELFF
>TRBJ1-6|TRBV12-3/TRBV12-4
CASSRTGRGGSPLHF
>TRBJ1-4|TRBV4-2
CASSQDRTLYEKLFF
>TRBJ1-1|TRBV30
CAWSVSRYTEAFF
>TRBJ1-5|TRBV19
CASTWQGGNQPQHF
>TRBJ1-1|TRBV9
CASTPPRGTGNTEAFF
>TRBJ1-2|TRBV6-6
CASSNGGLGGYTF
>TRBJ1-6|TRBV7-9
CASSPLTGAINSPLHF
>TRBJ2-2|TRBV4-1
CASSQVGTANTGELFF
>TRBJ2-3|TRBV7-8
CASSARDRVTDTQYF
>TRBJ1-2|TRBV18
CASSPNEGIGYTF
>TRBJ2-2|TRBV28
CASSWTENTGELFF
>TRBJ1-6|TRBV30
CAWSVQGDSPLHF
>TRBJ2-3|TRBV19
CASSTGPQVDTQYF
>TRBJ2-3|TRBV3-1
CASSQDDPADTQYF
>TRBJ1-5|TRBV2
CASTPGQGSQPQHF
>TRBJ2-1|TRBV20-1
CSADKGGNEQFF
>TRBJ1-2|TRBV7-6
CASSISGTGYGYTF
>TRBJ2-7|TRBV7-2
CASSPGLAGVFYHEQYF